This TCR beta chain was found in a study of persistence of HIV-infected CD4 T cells. Study-level information: Suppressive ART had lasted a median of about 8 years. Study-wide results and limits: Compared with CD3/CD28-stimulated cells, CMV- and Gag-responding cells showed lower TCRbeta richness.

This was the immunoSEQ version 4 assay in survey mode. Libraries were prepared by immunoSEQ multiplex PCR; TCRdb keeps only in-frame clonotypes and omits some of them. This sample has about 21,000 clones, with 78% found just once. Stimulation used around 10 ug/mL lysate from CMV-infected fibroblasts. Responding CD4+ T cells were sorted by upregulation of both CD40 ligand and CD69. Undetectable plasma HIV-1 RNA below 50 copies/mL lasted at least 4 years. Germline assignment: CDR1 LGHDT and CDR2 YNNKEL (reference sequence). The CDR3 contains 19 residues. Trimming left V 0 bases short and J 0 bases short, with 15 bases between. On this clone itself: Its antigen is not known.

This material consisted of CD4+ T cells sorted from PBMCs after approximately 20-hour stimulation, taken from a patient who received antiretroviral therapy. The chain uses TRBV3-1 (or the pseudogene TRBV3-2) and TRBJ2-6; TRBD1 or TRBD2 may be the D gene (6 bases each). This clonotype was sampled from an adult man with HIV who was CMV-seropositive. CDR3 protein: CASSQDSPGASSGANVLTF. The CDR3 DNA reads TGTGCCAGCAGCCAAGACTCCCCGGGGGCTTCCTCTGGGGCCAACGTCCTGACTTTC.